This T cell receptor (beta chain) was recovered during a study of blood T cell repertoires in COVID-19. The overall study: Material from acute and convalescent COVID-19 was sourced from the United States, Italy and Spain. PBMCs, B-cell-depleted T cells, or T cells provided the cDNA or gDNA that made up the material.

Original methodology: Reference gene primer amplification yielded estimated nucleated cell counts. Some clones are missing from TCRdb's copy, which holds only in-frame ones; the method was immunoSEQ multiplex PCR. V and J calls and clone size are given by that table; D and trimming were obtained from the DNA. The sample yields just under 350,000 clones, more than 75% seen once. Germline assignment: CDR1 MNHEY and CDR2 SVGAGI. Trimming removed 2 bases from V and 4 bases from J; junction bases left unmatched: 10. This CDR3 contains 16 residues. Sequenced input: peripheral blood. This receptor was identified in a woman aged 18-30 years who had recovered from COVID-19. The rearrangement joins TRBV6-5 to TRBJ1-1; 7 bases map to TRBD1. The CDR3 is CASSYTGQGGVTEAFF. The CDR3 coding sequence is TGTGCCAGCAGTTACACCGGGCAGGGGGGCGTCACTGAAGCTTTCTTT.